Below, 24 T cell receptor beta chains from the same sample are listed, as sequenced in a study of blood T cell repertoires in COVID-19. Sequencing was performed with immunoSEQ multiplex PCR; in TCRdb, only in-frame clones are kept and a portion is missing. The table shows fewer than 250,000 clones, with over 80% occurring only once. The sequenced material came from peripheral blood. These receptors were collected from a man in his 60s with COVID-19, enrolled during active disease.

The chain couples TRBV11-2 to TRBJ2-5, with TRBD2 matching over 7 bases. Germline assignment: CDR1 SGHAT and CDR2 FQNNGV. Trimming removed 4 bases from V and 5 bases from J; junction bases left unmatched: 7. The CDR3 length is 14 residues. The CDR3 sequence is CASSSRLGGETQYF. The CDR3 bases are TGTGCCAGCAGCTCCCGACTGGGAGGGGAGACCCAGTACTTC.

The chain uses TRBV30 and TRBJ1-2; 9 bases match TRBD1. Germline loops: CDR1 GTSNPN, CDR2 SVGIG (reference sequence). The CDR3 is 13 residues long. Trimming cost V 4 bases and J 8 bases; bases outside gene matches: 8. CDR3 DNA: TGTGCCTGGAACCAACAGGGGGCGATGGGCTACACCTTC. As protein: CAWNQQGAMGYTF.

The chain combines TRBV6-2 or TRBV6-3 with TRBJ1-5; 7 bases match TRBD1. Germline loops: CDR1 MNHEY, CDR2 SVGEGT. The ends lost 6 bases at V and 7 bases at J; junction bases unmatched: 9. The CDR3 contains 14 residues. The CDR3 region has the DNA TGTGCCAGCAGCCCCGGGACAGCATCCCAGCCCCAGCATTTT. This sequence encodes CASSPGTASQPQHF.

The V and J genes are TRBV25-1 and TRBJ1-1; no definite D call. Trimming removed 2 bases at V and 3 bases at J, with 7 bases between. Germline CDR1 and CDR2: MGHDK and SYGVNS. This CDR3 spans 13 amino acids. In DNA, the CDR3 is TGTGCCAGCAGTGAACGGGGATACACTGAAGCTTTCTTT. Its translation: CASSERGYTEAFF.

This chain's CDR3 is CASSPTSGSSYEQYF. The CDR3 nucleotides are TGTGCCAGCAGCCCTACTAGCGGGAGCTCCTACGAGCAGTACTTC. The chain has TRBV7-2 and TRBJ2-7; 11 bases align to TRBD2. Germline values: CDR1 SGHTA, CDR2 FQGNSA. This CDR3 is 15 amino acids long. Losses at the gene ends were 5 bases for V and 0 bases for J; bases not matched to a gene: 3.

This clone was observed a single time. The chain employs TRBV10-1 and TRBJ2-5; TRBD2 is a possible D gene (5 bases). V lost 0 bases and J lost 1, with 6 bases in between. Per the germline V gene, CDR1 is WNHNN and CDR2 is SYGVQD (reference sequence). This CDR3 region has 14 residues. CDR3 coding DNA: TGCGCCAGCAGTGAGTCAGAGGGCCAAGAGACCCAGTACTTC. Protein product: CASSESEGQETQYF.

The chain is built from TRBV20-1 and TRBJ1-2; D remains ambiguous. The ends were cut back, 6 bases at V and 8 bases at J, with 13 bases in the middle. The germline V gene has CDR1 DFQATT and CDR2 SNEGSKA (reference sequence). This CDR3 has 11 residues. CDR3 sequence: CSARTDFGYTF. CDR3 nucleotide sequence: TGCAGTGCACGGACGGACTTCGGCTACACCTTC.

The CDR3 bases are TGTGCCAGTAGTGAGACAGGGGTCTCACCCCTCCACTTT. Translated: CASSETGVSPLHF. The chain employs TRBV19 and TRBJ1-6; 8 bases align to TRBD1. The CDR3 has 13 amino acids. Germline CDR1 and CDR2: LNHDA and SQIVND (reference sequence). The V gene end was trimmed by 5 bases and the J gene end by 10 bases; junction bases not matched to a gene: 4.

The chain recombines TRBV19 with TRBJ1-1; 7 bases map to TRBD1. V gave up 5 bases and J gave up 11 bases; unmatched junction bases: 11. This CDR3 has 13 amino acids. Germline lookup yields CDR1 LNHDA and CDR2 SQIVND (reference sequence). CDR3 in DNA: TGTGCCAGTAGTCCCGGGGACAGCCGGCGGGCTTTCTTT. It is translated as CASSPGDSRRAFF.

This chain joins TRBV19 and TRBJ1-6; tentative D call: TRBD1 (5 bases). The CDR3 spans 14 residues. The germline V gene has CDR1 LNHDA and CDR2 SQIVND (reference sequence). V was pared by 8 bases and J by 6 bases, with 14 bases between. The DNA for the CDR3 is TGTGCCAGTGGAGCCGACAGCCTTAATTCACCCCTCCACTTT. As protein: CASGADSLNSPLHF.

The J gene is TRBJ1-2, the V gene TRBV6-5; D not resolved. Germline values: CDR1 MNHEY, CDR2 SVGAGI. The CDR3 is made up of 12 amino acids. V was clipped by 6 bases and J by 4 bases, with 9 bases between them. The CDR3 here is CASSQETYGYTF. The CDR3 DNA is TGTGCCAGCAGCCAGGAAACCTATGGCTACACCTTC.

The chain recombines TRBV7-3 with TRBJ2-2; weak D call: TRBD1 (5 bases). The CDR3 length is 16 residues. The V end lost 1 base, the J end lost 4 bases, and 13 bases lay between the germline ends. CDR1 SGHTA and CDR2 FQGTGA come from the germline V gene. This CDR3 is CASSLNLPRATGELFF. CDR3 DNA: TGTGCCAGCAGCTTAAACCTCCCCAGGGCCACCGGGGAGCTGTTTTTT.

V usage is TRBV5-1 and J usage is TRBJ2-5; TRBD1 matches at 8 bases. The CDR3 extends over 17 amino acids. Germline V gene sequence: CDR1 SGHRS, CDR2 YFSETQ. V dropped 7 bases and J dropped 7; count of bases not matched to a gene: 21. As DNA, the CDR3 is TGCGCCAGCCAGTGGAGGCAGGGGGCGAGTCCAACAGGGACCCAGTACTTC. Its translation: CASQWRQGASPTGTQYF.

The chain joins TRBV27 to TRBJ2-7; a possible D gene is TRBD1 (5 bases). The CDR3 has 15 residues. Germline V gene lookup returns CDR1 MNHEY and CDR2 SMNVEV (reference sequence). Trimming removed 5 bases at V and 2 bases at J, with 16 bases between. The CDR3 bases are TGTGCCAGCAGTCCCTTAGACAGATCCCCCTACGAGCAGTACTTC. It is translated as CASSPLDRSPYEQYF.

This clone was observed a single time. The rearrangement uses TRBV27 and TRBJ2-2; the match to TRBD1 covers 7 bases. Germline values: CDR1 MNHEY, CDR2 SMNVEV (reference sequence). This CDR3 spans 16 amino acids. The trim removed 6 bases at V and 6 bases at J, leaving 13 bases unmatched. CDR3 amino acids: CASSPKSTGLAGELFF. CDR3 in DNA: TGTGCCAGCAGCCCCAAATCGACAGGGTTGGCCGGGGAGCTGTTTTTT.

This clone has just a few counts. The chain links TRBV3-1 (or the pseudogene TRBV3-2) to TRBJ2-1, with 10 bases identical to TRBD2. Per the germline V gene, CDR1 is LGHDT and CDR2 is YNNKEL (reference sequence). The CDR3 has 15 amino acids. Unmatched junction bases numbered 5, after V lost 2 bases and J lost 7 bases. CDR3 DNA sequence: TGTGCCAGCAGCCAACAAAGCGGGAGGGTAAATGAGCAGTTCTTC. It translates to CASSQQSGRVNEQFF.

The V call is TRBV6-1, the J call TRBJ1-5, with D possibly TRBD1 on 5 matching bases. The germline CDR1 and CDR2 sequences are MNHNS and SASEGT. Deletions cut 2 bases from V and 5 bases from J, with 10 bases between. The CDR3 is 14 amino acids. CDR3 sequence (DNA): TGTGCCAGCAGTGAAAAAGGGGCGGATCAGCCCCAGCATTTT. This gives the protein CASSEKGADQPQHF.

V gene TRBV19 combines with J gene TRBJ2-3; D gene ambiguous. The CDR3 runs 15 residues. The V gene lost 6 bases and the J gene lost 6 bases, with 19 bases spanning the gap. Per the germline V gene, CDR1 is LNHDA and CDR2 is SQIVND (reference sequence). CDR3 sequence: CASSQPGEVRDTQYF. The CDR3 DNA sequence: TGTGCCAGTAGCCAACCTGGAGAGGTCCGGGATACGCAGTATTTT. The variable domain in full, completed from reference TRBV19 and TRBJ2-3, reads DGGITQSPKYLFRKEGQNVTLSCEQNLNHDAMYWYRQDPGQGLRLIYYSQIVNDFQKGDIAEGYSVSREKKESFPLTVTSAQKNPTAFYLCASSQPGEVRDTQYFGPGTRLTVL.

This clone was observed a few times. The CDR3 protein is CASSSRGGGAREKLFF. The CDR3, as DNA: TGTGCCAGCAGTTCCCGGGGCGGGGGCGCGAGGGAAAAACTGTTTTTT. The genes are TRBV28 and TRBJ1-4; D may be TRBD1 (6 bases). V lost 4 bases and J 8 bases, leaving 20 bases between the germline ends. The CDR3 has 16 residues. The V gene's germline CDR1 is MDHEN and CDR2 SYDVKM.

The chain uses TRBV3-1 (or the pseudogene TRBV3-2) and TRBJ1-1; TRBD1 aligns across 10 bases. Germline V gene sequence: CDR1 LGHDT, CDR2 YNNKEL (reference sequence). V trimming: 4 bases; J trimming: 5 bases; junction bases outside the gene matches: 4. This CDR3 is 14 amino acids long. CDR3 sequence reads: CASSLDRGGTEAFF. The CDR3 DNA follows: TGTGCCAGCAGCCTGGACAGGGGGGGGACTGAAGCTTTCTTT.

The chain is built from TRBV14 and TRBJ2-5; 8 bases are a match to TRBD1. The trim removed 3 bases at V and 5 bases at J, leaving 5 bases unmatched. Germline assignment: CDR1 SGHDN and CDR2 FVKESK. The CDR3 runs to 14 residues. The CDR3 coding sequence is TGTGCCAGCAGCCAGTGGACAGGGCACGAGACCCAGTACTTC. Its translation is CASSQWTGHETQYF.

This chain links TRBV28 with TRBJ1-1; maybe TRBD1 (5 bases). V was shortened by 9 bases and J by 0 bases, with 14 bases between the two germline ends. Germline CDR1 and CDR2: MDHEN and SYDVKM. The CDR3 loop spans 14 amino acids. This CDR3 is CASRPGGVNTEAFF. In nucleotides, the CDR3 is TGTGCCAGTAGACCTGGGGGGGTGAACACTGAAGCTTTCTTT.

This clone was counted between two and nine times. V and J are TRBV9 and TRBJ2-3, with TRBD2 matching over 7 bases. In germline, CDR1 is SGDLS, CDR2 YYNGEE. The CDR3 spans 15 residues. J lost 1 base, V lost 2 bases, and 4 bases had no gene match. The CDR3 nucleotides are TGTGCCAGCAGCGTTTGGGGGGGTGGCACAGATACGCAGTATTTT. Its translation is CASSVWGGGTDTQYF.

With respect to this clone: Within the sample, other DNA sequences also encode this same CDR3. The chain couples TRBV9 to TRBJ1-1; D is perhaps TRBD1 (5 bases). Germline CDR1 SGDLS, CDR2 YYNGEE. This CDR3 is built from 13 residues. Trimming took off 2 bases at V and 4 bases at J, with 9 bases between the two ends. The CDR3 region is CASSVGGFTEAFF. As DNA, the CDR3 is TGTGCCAGCAGCGTGGGGGGATTCACTGAAGCTTTCTTT.